Presented here are 6 T cell receptor beta chains from one specimen sequenced in a study of blood T cell repertoires in COVID-19. Libraries were prepared by immunoSEQ multiplex PCR; TCRdb keeps only in-frame clonotypes and omits some of them. The sample holds 250,000 to 300,000 clones, roughly 84% seen once. What was sequenced was PBMCs or T cells enriched from blood (not recorded which). These receptors all come from a man aged 45-60 years who had recovered from COVID-19.

V is TRBV25-1 and J is TRBJ1-2; D gene uncertain. The CDR3 covers 14 residues. Germline assignment: CDR1 MGHDK and CDR2 SYGVNS. Trimming removed 7 bases from V and 5 bases from J, with 17 bases in between. CDR3 coding DNA: TGTGCCAGCACTCCTACCGGGAGCCATTATGGCTACACCTTC. Translation gives CASTPTGSHYGYTF.

The chain is built from TRBV7-2 and TRBJ1-2; D not resolved. Germline V gene sequence: CDR1 SGHTA, CDR2 FQGNSA. This CDR3 comprises 13 residues. Trimming removed 8 bases at V and 1 base at J, with 11 bases between. The DNA for the CDR3 is TGTGCCAGCCTGCGGTTTGGTAACTATGGCTACACCTTC. Its protein product is CASLRFGNYGYTF.

V gene TRBV6-4 combines with J gene TRBJ2-3, with 9 bases identical to TRBD2. Germline assignment: CDR1 MRHNA and CDR2 SNTAGT. The V and J ends lost 3 bases and 5 bases, in that order; junction bases with no gene match: 12. This CDR3 has 17 amino acids. CDR3 loop: CASSEWREGGGGDTQYF. The CDR3 coding sequence is TGTGCCAGCAGTGAATGGCGGGAGGGCGGAGGGGGAGATACGCAGTATTTT.

This chain uses TRBV11-2 with TRBJ2-1; 13 bases align to TRBD2. CDR1 and CDR2 from the germline V gene are SGHAT and FQNNGV. The J segment lost 9 bases and the V segment lost 0 bases, leaving 11 bases of the junction unmatched. The length of the CDR3 is 18 residues. CDR3 sequence: CASSLDAVGTSGTTEQFF. The CDR3 bases are TGTGCCAGCAGCTTAGATGCGGTGGGGACTAGCGGGACCACTGAGCAGTTCTTC.

This sequence joins TRBV27 and TRBJ2-1, with 10 bases fitting TRBD2. This CDR3 contains 16 residues. V gave up 0 bases and J gave up 7 bases; unmatched junction bases: 6. Germline CDR1 and CDR2: MNHEY and SMNVEV (reference sequence). CDR3 sequence: CASSLSKRGGQNEQFF. DNA for the CDR3: TGTGCCAGCAGTTTATCTAAGCGGGGGGGACAAAATGAGCAGTTCTTC.

V gene TRBV5-6 combines with J gene TRBJ1-2; D ambiguous. V was pared by 1 base and J by 10 bases, with 14 bases between. Per the germline V gene, CDR1 is SGHDT and CDR2 is YYEEEE. This CDR3 spans 13 amino acids. CDR3 in amino acids: CASSLRLNGVYTF. The CDR3 DNA reads TGTGCCAGCAGCTTGCGACTCAACGGGGTCTACACCTTC.